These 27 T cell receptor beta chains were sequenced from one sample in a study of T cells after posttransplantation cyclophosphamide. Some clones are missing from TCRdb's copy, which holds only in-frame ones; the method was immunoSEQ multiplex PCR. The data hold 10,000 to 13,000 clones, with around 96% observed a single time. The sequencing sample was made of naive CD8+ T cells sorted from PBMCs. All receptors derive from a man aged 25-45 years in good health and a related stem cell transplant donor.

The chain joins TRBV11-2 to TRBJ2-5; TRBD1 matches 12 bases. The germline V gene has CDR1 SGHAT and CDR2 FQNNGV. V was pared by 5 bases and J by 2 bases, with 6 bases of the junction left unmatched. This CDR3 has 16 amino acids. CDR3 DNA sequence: TGTGCCAGCAGCGAACGGGACAGGGGGCTACAAGAGACCCAGTACTTC. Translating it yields CASSERDRGLQETQYF.

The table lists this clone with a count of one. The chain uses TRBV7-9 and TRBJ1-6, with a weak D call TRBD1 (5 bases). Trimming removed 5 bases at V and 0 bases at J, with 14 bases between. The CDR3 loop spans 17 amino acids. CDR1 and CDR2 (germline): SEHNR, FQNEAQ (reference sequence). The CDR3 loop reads CASSADSISSYNSPLHF. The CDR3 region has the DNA TGTGCCAGCAGCGCCGACAGTATAAGCTCCTATAATTCACCCCTCCACTTT.

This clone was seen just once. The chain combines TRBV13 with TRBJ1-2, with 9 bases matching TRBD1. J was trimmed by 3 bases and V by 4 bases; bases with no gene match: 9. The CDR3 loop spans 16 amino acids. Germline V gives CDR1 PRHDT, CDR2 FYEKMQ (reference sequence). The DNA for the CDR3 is TGTGCCAGCAGCTACCGAGAGGGACAGGGTGACTATGGCTACACCTTC. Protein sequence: CASSYREGQGDYGYTF.

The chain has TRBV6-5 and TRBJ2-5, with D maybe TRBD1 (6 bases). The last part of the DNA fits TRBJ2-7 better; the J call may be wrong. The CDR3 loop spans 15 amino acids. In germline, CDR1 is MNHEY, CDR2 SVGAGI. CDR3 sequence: CASCPTTDSSYEQYF. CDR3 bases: TGTGCCAGCTGCCCTACTACGGACAGCTCCTACGAGCAGTACTTC.

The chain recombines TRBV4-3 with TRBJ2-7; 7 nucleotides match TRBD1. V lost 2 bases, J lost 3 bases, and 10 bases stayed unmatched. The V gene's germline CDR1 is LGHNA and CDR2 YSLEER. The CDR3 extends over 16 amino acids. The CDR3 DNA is TGCGCCAGCAGCCAATCGAGGGCAGGGGGTAACTACGAGCAGTACTTC. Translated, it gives CASSQSRAGGNYEQYF.

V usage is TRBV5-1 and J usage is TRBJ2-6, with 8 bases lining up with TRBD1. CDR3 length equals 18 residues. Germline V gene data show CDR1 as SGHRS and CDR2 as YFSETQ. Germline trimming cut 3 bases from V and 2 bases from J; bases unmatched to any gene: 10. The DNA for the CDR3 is TGCGCCAGCAGCTCAGTTCCTGACAGGGGAGCTGGGGCCAACGTCCTGACTTTC. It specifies CASSSVPDRGAGANVLTF. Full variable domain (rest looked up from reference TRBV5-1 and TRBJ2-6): KAGVTQTPRYLIKTRGQQVTLSCSPISGHRSVSWYQQTPGQGLQFLFEYFSETQRNKGNFPGRFSGRQFSNSRSEMNVSTLELGDSALYLCASSSVPDRGAGANVLTFGAGSRLTVL.

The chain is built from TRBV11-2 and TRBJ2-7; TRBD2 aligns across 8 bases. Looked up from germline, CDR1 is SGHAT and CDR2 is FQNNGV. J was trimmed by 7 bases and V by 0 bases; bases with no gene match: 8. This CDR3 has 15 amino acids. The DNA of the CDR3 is TGTGCCAGCAGCTTAGATCGCGGGGGGCGCAGGGAGCAGTACTTC. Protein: CASSLDRGGRREQYF.

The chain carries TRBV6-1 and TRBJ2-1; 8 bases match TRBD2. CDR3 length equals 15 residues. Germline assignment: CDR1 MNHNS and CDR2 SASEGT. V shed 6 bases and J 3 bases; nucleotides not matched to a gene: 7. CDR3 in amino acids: CASRRGGGNYNEQFF. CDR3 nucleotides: TGTGCCAGCAGGAGGGGCGGGGGGAACTACAATGAGCAGTTCTTC.

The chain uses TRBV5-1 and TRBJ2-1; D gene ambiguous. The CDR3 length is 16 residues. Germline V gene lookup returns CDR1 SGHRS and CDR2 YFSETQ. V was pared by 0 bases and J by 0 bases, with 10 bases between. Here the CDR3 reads CASSLDSLSSYNEQFF. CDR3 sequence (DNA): TGCGCCAGCAGCTTGGACAGCTTGAGCTCCTACAATGAGCAGTTCTTC.

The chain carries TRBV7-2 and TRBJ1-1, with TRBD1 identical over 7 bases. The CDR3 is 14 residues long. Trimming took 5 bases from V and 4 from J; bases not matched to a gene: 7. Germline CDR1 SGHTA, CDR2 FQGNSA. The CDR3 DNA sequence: TGTGCCAGCAGCGTGACACAGGGGTCCACTGAAGCTTTCTTT. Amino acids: CASSVTQGSTEAFF.

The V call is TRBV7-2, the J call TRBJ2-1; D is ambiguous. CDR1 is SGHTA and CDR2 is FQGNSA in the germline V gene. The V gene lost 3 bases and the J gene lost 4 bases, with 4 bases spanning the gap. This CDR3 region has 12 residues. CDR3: CASSFGYNEQFF. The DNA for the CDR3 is TGTGCCAGCAGCTTCGGGTACAATGAGCAGTTCTTC.

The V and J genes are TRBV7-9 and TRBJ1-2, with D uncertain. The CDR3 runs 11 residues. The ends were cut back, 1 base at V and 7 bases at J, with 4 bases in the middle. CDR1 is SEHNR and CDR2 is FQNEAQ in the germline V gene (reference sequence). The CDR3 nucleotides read TGTGCCAGCAGCTTAGGTCGTGGCTACACCTTC. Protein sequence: CASSLGRGYTF.

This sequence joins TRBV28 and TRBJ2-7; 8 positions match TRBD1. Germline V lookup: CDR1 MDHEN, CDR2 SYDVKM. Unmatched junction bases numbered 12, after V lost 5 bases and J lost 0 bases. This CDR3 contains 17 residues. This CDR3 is CASSNGTGLSSSYEQYF. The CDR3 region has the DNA TGTGCCAGCAGTAACGGGACAGGACTTTCTAGCTCCTACGAGCAGTACTTC.

The CDR3 spells CASSFLAGSEADTQYF. The DNA of the CDR3 is TGTGCCAGCAGCTTCCTAGCGGGGTCGGAGGCAGATACGCAGTATTTT. The rearrangement joins TRBV7-3 to TRBJ2-3; 9 nucleotides align to TRBD2. This CDR3 comprises 16 residues. J gave up 4 bases and V 3 bases, and 8 bases lay outside the gene matches. Per the germline V gene, CDR1 is SGHTA and CDR2 is FQGTGA.

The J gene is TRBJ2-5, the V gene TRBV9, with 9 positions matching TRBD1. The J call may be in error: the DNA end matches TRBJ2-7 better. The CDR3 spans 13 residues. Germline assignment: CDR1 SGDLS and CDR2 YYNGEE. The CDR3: CASGLGQGPEQYF. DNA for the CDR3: TGTGCCAGCGGCCTGGGACAGGGTCCCGAGCAGTACTTC.

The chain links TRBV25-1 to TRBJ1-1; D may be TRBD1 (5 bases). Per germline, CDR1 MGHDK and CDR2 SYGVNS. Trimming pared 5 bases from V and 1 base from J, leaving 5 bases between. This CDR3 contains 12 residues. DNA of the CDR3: TGTGCCAGCAGTCAGGGGAACACTGAAGCTTTCTTT. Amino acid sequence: CASSQGNTEAFF.

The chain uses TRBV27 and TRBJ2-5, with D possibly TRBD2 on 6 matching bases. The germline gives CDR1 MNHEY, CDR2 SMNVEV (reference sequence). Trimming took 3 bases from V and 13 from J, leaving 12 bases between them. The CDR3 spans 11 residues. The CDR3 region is CASSFGTHLYF. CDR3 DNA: TGTGCCAGCAGTTTCGGGACTCACCTGTACTTC.

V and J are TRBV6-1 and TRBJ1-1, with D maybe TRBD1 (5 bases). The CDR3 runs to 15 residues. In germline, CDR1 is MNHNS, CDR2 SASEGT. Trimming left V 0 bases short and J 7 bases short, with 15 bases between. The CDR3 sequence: CASSEALLGRVEAFF. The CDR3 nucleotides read TGTGCCAGCAGTGAAGCCCTATTGGGCAGGGTTGAAGCTTTCTTT.

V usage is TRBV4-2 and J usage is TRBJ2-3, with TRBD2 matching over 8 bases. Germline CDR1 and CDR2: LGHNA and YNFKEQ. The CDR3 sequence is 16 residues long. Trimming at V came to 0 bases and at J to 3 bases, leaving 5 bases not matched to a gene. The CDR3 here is CASSQEQRGGTDTQYF. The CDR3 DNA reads TGTGCCAGCAGCCAAGAGCAACGGGGGGGGACAGATACGCAGTATTTT.

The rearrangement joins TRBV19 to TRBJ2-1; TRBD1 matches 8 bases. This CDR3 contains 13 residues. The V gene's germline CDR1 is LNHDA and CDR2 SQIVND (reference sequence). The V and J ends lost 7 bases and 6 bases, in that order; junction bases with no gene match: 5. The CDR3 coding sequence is TGTGCCAGTACCCCAGGGGGCTCCAATGAGCAGTTCTTC. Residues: CASTPGGSNEQFF.

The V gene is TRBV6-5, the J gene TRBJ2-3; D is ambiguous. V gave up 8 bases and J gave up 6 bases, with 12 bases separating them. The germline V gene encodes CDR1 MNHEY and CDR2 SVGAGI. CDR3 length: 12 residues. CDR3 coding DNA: TGTGCCAGCGGCTTGACCAGGGATACGCAGTATTTT. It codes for CASGLTRDTQYF.

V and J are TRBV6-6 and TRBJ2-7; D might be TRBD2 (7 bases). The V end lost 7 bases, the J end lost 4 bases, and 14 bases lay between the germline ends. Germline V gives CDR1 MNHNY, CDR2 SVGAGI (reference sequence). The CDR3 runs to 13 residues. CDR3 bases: TGTGCCAGCACCACCGGGGGGCGGTACGAGCAGTACTTC. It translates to CASTTGGRYEQYF.

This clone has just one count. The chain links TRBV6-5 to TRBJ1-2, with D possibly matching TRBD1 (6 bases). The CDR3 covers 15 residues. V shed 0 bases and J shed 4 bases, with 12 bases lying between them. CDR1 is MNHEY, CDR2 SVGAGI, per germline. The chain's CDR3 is CASSYSQGTTYGYTF. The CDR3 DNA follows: TGTGCCAGCAGTTACTCTCAGGGGACGACCTATGGCTACACCTTC.

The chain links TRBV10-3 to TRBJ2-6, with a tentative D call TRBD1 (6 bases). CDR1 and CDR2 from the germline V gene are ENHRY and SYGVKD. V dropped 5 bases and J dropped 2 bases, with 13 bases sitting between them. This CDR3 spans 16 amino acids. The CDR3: CAISQTQGAGANVLTF. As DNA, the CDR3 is TGTGCCATCAGTCAGACACAGGGTGCTGGGGCCAACGTCCTGACTTTC.

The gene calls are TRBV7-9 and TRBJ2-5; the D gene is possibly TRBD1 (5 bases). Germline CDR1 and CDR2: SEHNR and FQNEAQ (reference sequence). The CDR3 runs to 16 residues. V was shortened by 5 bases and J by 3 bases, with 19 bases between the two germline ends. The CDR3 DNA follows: TGTGCCAGCAGCCCTTGGACCGGACATCTAGAAGAGACCCAGTACTTC. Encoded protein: CASSPWTGHLEETQYF.

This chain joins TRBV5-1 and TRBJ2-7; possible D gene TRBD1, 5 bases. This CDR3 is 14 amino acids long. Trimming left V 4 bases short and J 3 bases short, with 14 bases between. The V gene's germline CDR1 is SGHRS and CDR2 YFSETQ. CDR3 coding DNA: TGCGCCAGCAGCCCTTCTCAGGGATTCTACGAGCAGTACTTC. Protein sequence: CASSPSQGFYEQYF. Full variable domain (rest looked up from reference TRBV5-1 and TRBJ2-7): KAGVTQTPRYLIKTRGQQVTLSCSPISGHRSVSWYQQTPGQGLQFLFEYFSETQRNKGNFPGRFSGRQFSNSRSEMNVSTLELGDSALYLCASSPSQGFYEQYFGPGTRLTVT.

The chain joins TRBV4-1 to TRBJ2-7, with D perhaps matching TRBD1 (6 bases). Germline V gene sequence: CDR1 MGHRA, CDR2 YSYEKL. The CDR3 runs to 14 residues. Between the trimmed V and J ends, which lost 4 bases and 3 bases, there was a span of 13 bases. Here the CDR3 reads CASSPPGQRYEQYF. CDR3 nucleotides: TGCGCCAGCAGCCCCCCGGGACAACGCTACGAGCAGTACTTC.